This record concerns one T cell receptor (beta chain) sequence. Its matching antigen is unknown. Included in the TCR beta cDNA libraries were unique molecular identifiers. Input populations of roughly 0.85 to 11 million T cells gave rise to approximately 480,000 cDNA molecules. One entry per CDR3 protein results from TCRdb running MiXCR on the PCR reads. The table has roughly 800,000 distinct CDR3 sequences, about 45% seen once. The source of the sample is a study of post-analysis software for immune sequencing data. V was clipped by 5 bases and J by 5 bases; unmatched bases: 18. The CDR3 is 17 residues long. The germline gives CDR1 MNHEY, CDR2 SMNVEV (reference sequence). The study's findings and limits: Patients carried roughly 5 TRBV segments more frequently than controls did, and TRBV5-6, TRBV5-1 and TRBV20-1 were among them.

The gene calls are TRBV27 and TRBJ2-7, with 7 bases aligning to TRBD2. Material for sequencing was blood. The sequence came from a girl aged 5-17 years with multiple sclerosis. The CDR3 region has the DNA TGTGCCAGCAGTCCAGTTCGGGGGAGGGCCGGGACGGACGAGCAGTACTTC. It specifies CASSPVRGRAGTDEQYF.